The 7 T cell receptor beta chains below come from one sample, sequenced in a study of OX40 agonist ivuxolimab in advanced cancers. Measured with immunoSEQ multiplex PCR; TCRdb has only the in-frame clones, and not every one. The sample lists 40,000 to 55,000 clones; less than 95% were seen once. The sample here was CD4+ or CD8+ T cells sorted from blood, taken in a trial of the OX40 agonist ivuxolimab. All receptors derive from an adult with an advanced solid tumor such as melanoma, head and neck, liver or kidney cancer.

The rearrangement uses TRBV16 and TRBJ2-1; TRBD2 aligns across 10 bases. Germline V lookup: CDR1 KGHSY, CDR2 FQNENV. The CDR3 length is 17 residues. Losses at the gene ends were 4 bases for V and 8 bases for J; bases not matched to a gene: 14. CDR3 coding DNA: TGTGCCAGCAGCCCAAATCCGGCTAGCGGGAGTCGGGATGAGCAGTTCTTC. This encodes CASSPNPASGSRDEQFF.

About this clone itself: At the DNA level, this CDR3 is encoded by other sequences in the same sample as well. The V gene is TRBV30, the J gene TRBJ2-7, with TRBD1 as a possible D gene (5 bases). CDR1 GTSNPN and CDR2 SVGIG come from the germline V gene (reference sequence). V was pared by 0 bases and J by 3 bases, with 9 bases between. The CDR3 is 13 residues long. CDR3 DNA sequence: TGTGCCTGGAGTGTTGGGCAGGGCTACGAGCAGTACTTC. It translates to CAWSVGQGYEQYF.

J is TRBJ2-5 and V is TRBV5-5; unclear D gene. This CDR3 has 11 residues. V lost 2 bases and J lost 5, with 4 bases in between. Per germline, CDR1 SGHKS and CDR2 YYEKEE (reference sequence). The chain's CDR3 is CASSFAETQYF. The CDR3 coding sequence is TGTGCCAGCAGCTTTGCGGAGACCCAGTACTTC.

The chain joins TRBV7-9 to TRBJ2-1, with a possible D match to TRBD1 (6 bases). Germline V gene data show CDR1 as SEHNR and CDR2 as FQNEAQ (reference sequence). CDR3 length: 19 amino acids. V was shortened by 9 bases and J by 3 bases, with 30 bases between the two germline ends. The CDR3 DNA sequence: TGTGCCAGTCTGGGTAGTACAGGGATCCCTACAATGAGCTACAATGAGCAGTTCTTC. It encodes CASLGSTGIPTMSYNEQFF.

This chain links TRBV27 with TRBJ2-7; TRBD2 might be the D (6 bases). The CDR3 is 15 amino acids. CDR1 and CDR2 from the germline V gene are MNHEY and SMNVEV (reference sequence). V was trimmed by 3 bases and J by 4 bases, leaving 16 bases between them. The CDR3, as DNA: TGTGCCAGCAGTTTGGGGTCAACCGGGGGATACGAGCAGTACTTC. Residues: CASSLGSTGGYEQYF.

The chain has TRBV19 and TRBJ2-3; weak D call: TRBD2 (5 bases). The CDR3 spans 15 residues. Germline V gene lookup returns CDR1 LNHDA and CDR2 SQIVND (reference sequence). The V and J ends lost 4 bases and 2 bases respectively, with 13 bases between them. The CDR3 loop is CASSRGLTLTDTQYF. CDR3 coding DNA: TGTGCCAGTAGTAGAGGGTTAACCCTCACAGATACGCAGTATTTT.

The V call is TRBV15, the J call TRBJ1-4; D gene uncertain. Trimming removed 6 bases from V and 8 bases from J, with 25 bases in between. In germline, CDR1 is LNHNV, CDR2 YYDKDF (reference sequence). The CDR3 runs to 17 residues. The CDR3: CATSHGDGRSVWEKLFF. The CDR3 DNA sequence: TGTGCCACCAGTCACGGAGATGGCAGGTCGGTTTGGGAAAAACTGTTTTTT. The variable domain in full, completed from reference TRBV15 and TRBJ1-4, reads DAMVIQNPRYQVTQFGKPVTLSCSQTLNHNVMYWYQQKSSQAPKLLFHYYDKDFNNEADTPDNFQSRRPNTSFCFLDIRSPGLGDTAMYLCATSHGDGRSVWEKLFFGSGTQLSVL.